The 22 T cell receptor beta chains reported below all come from one sample, sequenced in a study of cytomegalovirus exposure and HLA in healthy donors. Researchers ran the PCR with 60 Vbeta and 13 Jbeta primers. Assay used: immunoSEQ multiplex PCR; TCRdb lists only in-frame clones, some missing. The sample includes about 120,000 clones, about 11% of them seen just once. The sequenced sample was PBMCs. These TCRs come from a woman aged 18-29 years in good health and CMV-seropositive.

Written as DNA, the CDR3 is TGTGCCAGCAGCTTTGGGACAGAGAACTATGGCTACACCTTC. Amino acids: CASSFGTENYGYTF. The genes are TRBV5-6 and TRBJ1-2; TRBD1 matches 7 bases. Germline V lookup: CDR1 SGHDT, CDR2 YYEEEE. V shed 2 bases and J 2 bases; nucleotides not matched to a gene: 3. The CDR3 contains 14 residues. The whole variable domain, filled in from reference TRBV5-6 and TRBJ1-2, reads DAGVTQSPTHLIKTRGQQVTLRCSPKSGHDTVSWYQQALGQGPQFIFQYYEEEERQRGNFPDRFSGHQFPNYSSELNVNALLLGDSALYLCASSFGTENYGYTFGSGTRLTVV.

The gene calls are TRBV10-2 and TRBJ2-7; 8 nucleotides match TRBD2. The CDR3 consists of 15 residues. Germline V gene lookup returns CDR1 WSHSY and CDR2 SAAADI. J gave up 0 bases and V 4 bases, and 5 bases lay outside the gene matches. CDR3 sequence: CASSGSGRGSYEQYF. The CDR3 DNA is TGCGCCAGCAGTGGGAGCGGGAGAGGCTCCTACGAGCAGTACTTC.

The J gene is TRBJ2-3, the V gene TRBV2; 8 nucleotides match TRBD2. V lost 6 bases to trimming and J lost 2 bases; unmatched junction nucleotides: 1. The CDR3 contains 13 residues. CDR1 SNHLY and CDR2 FYNNEI come from the germline V gene. The CDR3: CASRLAVTDTQYF. The CDR3 nucleotides read TGTGCCAGCAGACTAGCGGTCACAGATACGCAGTATTTT.

This clone has more than one count but fewer than ten. The chain joins TRBV11-3 to TRBJ2-5, with a tentative D call TRBD2 (5 bases). Trimming took 0 bases from V and 3 from J, leaving 20 bases between them. This CDR3 contains 18 residues. Germline CDR1 SGHNT, CDR2 YENEEA. The CDR3 DNA sequence: TGTGCCAGCAGCTTAGACCCGTCAGGAGGCCCATCGAAAGAGACCCAGTACTTC. This encodes CASSLDPSGGPSKETQYF.

This clone was seen more than once but under ten times. The gene calls are TRBV9 and TRBJ2-1; no definite D call. Trimming removed 0 bases at V and 8 bases at J, with 6 bases between. The CDR3 loop spans 12 amino acids. Germline lookup yields CDR1 SGDLS and CDR2 YYNGEE. The DNA of the CDR3 is TGTGCCAGCAGCGTAGGCGTCCATGAGCAGTTCTTC. As protein: CASSVGVHEQFF.

The gene calls are TRBV6-5 and TRBJ1-1; weak D call: TRBD1 (6 bases). The CDR3 runs 13 residues. The V gene lost 2 bases and the J gene lost 11 bases, with 15 bases spanning the gap. Looked up from germline, CDR1 is MNHEY and CDR2 is SVGAGI. The CDR3: CASSYVRGALAFF. CDR3 in DNA: TGTGCCAGCAGTTACGTCAGGGGCGCTTTGGCTTTCTTT.

Only a few counts were recorded for this clone. The rearrangement uses TRBV6-5 and TRBJ2-3, with TRBD1 matching over 8 bases. This CDR3 comprises 12 residues. V gave up 7 bases and J gave up 6 bases; unmatched junction bases: 3. CDR1 is MNHEY, CDR2 SVGAGI, per germline. The CDR3 coding sequence is TGTGCCAGCAACACAGGGGGTGATACGCAGTATTTT. Translation: CASNTGGDTQYF.

The chain couples TRBV30 to TRBJ1-2; 9 bases fit TRBD1. The CDR3 covers 13 residues. Germline V gives CDR1 GTSNPN, CDR2 SVGIG (reference sequence). V gave up 3 bases and J gave up 8 bases; unmatched junction bases: 7. CDR3 loop: CAWRNTGGRGYTF. The CDR3 region has the DNA TGTGCCTGGAGGAATACAGGGGGCCGCGGCTACACCTTC.

The chain uses TRBV6-5 and TRBJ2-5; 8 positions agree with TRBD1. The J call could be wrong; TRBJ2-7 is a better fit for the DNA end. The CDR3 has 14 amino acids. Germline V gene lookup returns CDR1 MNHEY and CDR2 SVGAGI. CDR3: CASSRQGQGYEQYF. CDR3 sequence (DNA): TGTGCCAGCAGTCGACAGGGGCAGGGGTACGAGCAGTACTTC.

V and J are TRBV2 and TRBJ2-1; the D gene is possibly TRBD2 (6 bases). Germline V gives CDR1 SNHLY, CDR2 FYNNEI. V was shortened by 5 bases and J by 9 bases, with 14 bases between the two germline ends. The CDR3 length is 13 residues. CDR3 protein: CASSPDPGGEQFF. Written as DNA, the CDR3 is TGTGCCAGCAGTCCAGACCCCGGGGGTGAGCAGTTCTTC.

The chain recombines TRBV6-5 with TRBJ1-1; D is unclear. V was shortened by 4 bases and J by 1 base, with 10 bases between the two germline ends. The CDR3 loop spans 14 amino acids. Germline CDR1 is MNHEY and CDR2 is SVGAGI. The CDR3 DNA reads TGTGCCAGCAGTTTTGGGCGCACGAACACTGAAGCTTTCTTT. Its translation is CASSFGRTNTEAFF.

The rearrangement joins TRBV5-6 to TRBJ1-2; the D gene is possibly TRBD1 (6 bases). The V end lost 2 bases, the J end lost 9 bases, and 17 bases lay between the germline ends. Germline-derived CDR1 and CDR2 are SGHDT and YYEEEE. The CDR3 spans 14 residues. The DNA of the CDR3 is TGTGCCAGCAGCTTAACTACAGGGAAGGGTAGCTACACCTTC. Translating it yields CASSLTTGKGSYTF.

Comments on this clone: One junction end does not reproduce the germline sequence, and a read error may be involved. The chain links TRBV4-1 to TRBJ2-7; TRBD2 aligns across 9 bases. Germline lookup yields CDR1 MGHRA and CDR2 YSYEKL. This CDR3 has 13 amino acids. Written as DNA, the CDR3 is TGCGCCAGCAGGAGCGGGGGGCACAAAACATGGATGTTC. Amino acid sequence: CASRSGGHKTWMF.

This clone was found a few times. V usage is TRBV10-1 and J usage is TRBJ2-3; D gene ambiguous. Germline V gene sequence: CDR1 WNHNN, CDR2 SYGVQD (reference sequence). This CDR3 has 14 residues. With 4 bases removed from V and 4 bases from J, the gap between germline ends came to 12 bases. CDR3 sequence: CASSVGGVSDTQYF. The CDR3 region has the DNA TGCGCCAGCAGTGTCGGCGGAGTTTCAGATACGCAGTATTTT.

J is TRBJ2-5 and V is TRBV11-1; 9 bases align to TRBD2. CDR1 and CDR2 from the germline V gene are SGHAT and FQDESV (reference sequence). Unmatched junction bases numbered 7, after V lost 5 bases and J lost 0 bases. CDR3 length equals 16 residues. This chain's CDR3 is CASSPRLAEHQETQYF. Written as DNA, the CDR3 is TGTGCCAGCAGCCCCCGACTAGCGGAACACCAAGAGACCCAGTACTTC.

This clone has only a few counts. V usage is TRBV4-1 and J usage is TRBJ2-1; unclear D gene. Looked up from germline, CDR1 is MGHRA and CDR2 is YSYEKL. Trimming left V 4 bases short and J 8 bases short, with 12 bases between. This CDR3 has 13 amino acids. The CDR3 loop reads CASSPHLRYEQFF. CDR3 DNA: TGCGCCAGCAGCCCACACTTGAGGTATGAGCAGTTCTTC.

This clone was observed a handful of times. V usage is TRBV6-1 and J usage is TRBJ2-3, with TRBD2 identical over 11 bases. Germline loops: CDR1 MNHNS, CDR2 SASEGT. The CDR3 extends over 15 amino acids. The trim removed 8 bases at V and 2 bases at J, leaving 6 bases unmatched. The CDR3: CASGIAGGFTDTQYF. DNA for the CDR3: TGTGCCAGCGGGATAGCGGGAGGGTTCACAGATACGCAGTATTTT.

The rearrangement uses TRBV2 and TRBJ2-3; D is ambiguous. V was cut by 6 bases and J by 6 bases, with 10 bases left in between. The CDR3 sequence is 12 residues long. The germline CDR1 and CDR2 sequences are SNHLY and FYNNEI. CDR3 protein: CASRRSVDTQYF. The CDR3 nucleotides read TGTGCCAGCAGGAGGTCCGTTGATACGCAGTATTTT.

The chain employs TRBV7-3 and TRBJ2-5, with D possibly being TRBD2 (6 bases). The V and J ends lost 5 bases and 5 bases respectively, with 12 bases between them. In germline, CDR1 is SGHTA, CDR2 FQGTGA. The CDR3 sequence is 13 residues long. This CDR3 reads CASSLGGVETQYF. CDR3 nucleotides: TGTGCCAGCAGCCTCGGCGGGGTCGAGACCCAGTACTTC.

This clone was observed a few times. CDR3 DNA sequence: TGTGCCAGCAGTTCCAACGGGGGCTACACCTTC. Protein sequence: CASSSNGGYTF. V and J are TRBV6-1 and TRBJ1-2; D is undetermined. The ends were cut back, 5 bases at V and 8 bases at J, with 9 bases in the middle. CDR1 is MNHNS and CDR2 is SASEGT in the germline V gene. The CDR3 length is 11 residues.

This clone has a handful of counts. The chain couples TRBV12-5 to TRBJ2-2; TRBD2 agrees at 7 bases. Germline lookup yields CDR1 LGHNT and CDR2 FRNRAP. The CDR3 runs to 17 residues. The J segment lost 1 base and the V segment lost 3 bases, leaving 8 bases of the junction unmatched. The CDR3 loop is CASGFNAGARNTGELFF. CDR3 DNA: TGTGCTAGTGGTTTTAATGCGGGAGCCCGGAACACCGGGGAGCTGTTTTTT.

V gene TRBV6-1 combines with J gene TRBJ1-4; D unclear. Per germline, CDR1 MNHNS and CDR2 SASEGT. V shed 2 bases and J shed 0 bases, with 7 bases lying between them. The CDR3 sequence is 15 residues long. CDR3 DNA sequence: TGTGCCAGCAGTGAAACCCTAGCAACTAATGAAAAACTGTTTTTT. It encodes CASSETLATNEKLFF.